Listed below are T cell receptor beta chains from one sample, sequenced in a study of beta chain features in type 1 diabetes. Sequencing used immunoSEQ multiplex PCR; TCRdb keeps in-frame clones, though not all of them. The sample records roughly 450,000 clones, approximately 13% being singletons. Sequencing was carried out using naive CD4+ T cells from blood. These receptors all come from a man aged 25-40 years in good health. Both conserved end residues are part of each CDR3. D genes are given only for firm matches. Some rows have no size entry. The others give once, few or many, or a class for an expanded clone.

abundance	v_gene	j_gene	d_gene	CDR3nt	CDR3aa
few	TRBV28	TRBJ2-3	TRBD1	TGTGCCAGTGCCACAAGACTGGGACAGGTTTCAGATACGCAGTATTTT	CASATRLGQVSDTQYF
few	TRBV5-1	TRBJ2-3	TRBD1	TGCGCCAGCAGCTTGAGTGGACAGGGAACAGATACGCAGTATTTT	CASSLSGQGTDTQYF
few	TRBV16	TRBJ1-1	TRBD1	TGTGCCAGCAAACGACAGGGTAGCACTGAAGCTTTCTTT	CASKRQGSTEAFF
.	TRBV7-9	TRBJ2-5	.	TGTGCCAGCAGCTTAAGAGCGAGGGAGACCCAGTACTTC	CASSLRARETQYF
.	TRBV2	TRBJ1-5	.	TGTGCCAGCAGAGTCCGTAGCAATCAGCCCCAGCATTTT	CASRVRSNQPQHF
.	TRBV7-9	TRBJ2-7	TRBD1	TGTGCCAGCAGCTTGTCCGGACCCACAGGGGCCTACGAGCAGTACTTC	CASSLSGPTGAYEQYF
.	TRBV7-7	TRBJ1-4	.	TGTGCTAGCAGCCCGCTGGGGAGGGGATTGGGCGAAAAACTGTTTTTT	CASSPLGRGLGEKLFF
few	TRBV5-4	TRBJ2-2	.	TGTGCCAGCAGGATGGACACCACCGGGGAGCTGTTTTTT	CASRMDTTGELFF
once	TRBV15	TRBJ2-2	.	TGTGCCACCAGCGGAGGCTCGAGAACCGGGGAGCTGTTTTTT	CATSGGSRTGELFF
few	TRBV10-3	TRBJ2-6	.	TGTGCCATCAGCCTTGGACAGAGCTCCTCTGGGGCCAACGTCCTGACTTTC	CAISLGQSSSGANVLTF
few	TRBV15	TRBJ2-1	TRBD1	TGTGCCACCAGCTCCCGGGACAGGGTTTACAATGAGCAGTTCTTC	CATSSRDRVYNEQFF
.	TRBV11-2	TRBJ1-4	.	TGTGCCAGCAGCTTAACAGGTCGCAGGGCTAATGAAAAACTGTTTTTT	CASSLTGRRANEKLFF
few	TRBV6-5	TRBJ2-5	.	TGTGCCAGCAGTTATGCCGTGGGAGCAAGGCAAGAGACCCAGTACTTC	CASSYAVGARQETQYF
.	TRBV9	TRBJ2-5	.	TGTGCCAGCAGCGTAGCCCCCCAGGGGAGGCAAGAGACCCAGTACTTC	CASSVAPQGRQETQYF
once	TRBV7-2	TRBJ2-3	TRBD2	TGTGCCAGCAGCACAGGGACTAGCGGGAGGATTGATACGCAGTATTTT	CASSTGTSGRIDTQYF
.	TRBV10-3	TRBJ2-3	.	TGTGCCATCAGTGAGTCGCTAGGTGGGGATACGCAGTATTTT	CAISESLGGDTQYF
.	TRBV7-2	TRBJ2-3	.	TGTGCCAGCAGCCGCCGGGGGAGCACAGATACGCAGTATTTT	CASSRRGSTDTQYF
.	TRBV7-2	TRBJ2-1	TRBD2	TGTGCCAGCAGCCGAGCCGGGACTAGCATCAATGAGCAGTTCTTC	CASSRAGTSINEQFF
.	TRBV30	TRBJ1-2	TRBD1	TGTGCCTACCGACAGGGAACGTTAAAAGGGGATGGCTACACCTTC	CAYRQGTLKGDGYTF
few	TRBV10-3	TRBJ2-2	.	TGTGCCATCAGTGAGGGGACTCTCACCGGGGAGCTGTTTTTT	CAISEGTLTGELFF
few	TRBV7-9	TRBJ2-3	.	TGTGCCAGCAGCTTAAGTGCCAGCCCTAGCACAGATACGCAGTATTTT	CASSLSASPSTDTQYF
.	TRBV29-1	TRBJ1-2	.	TGCAGCGTTGTATTACAGGGTATCATTCTCTATGGCTACACCTTC	CSVVLQGIILYGYTF